The clone carrying this T cell receptor beta chain appeared once. Its antigen is unidentified. Other DNA sequences in the sample encode the same CDR3. The data originate from a study of shared clonotypes between healthy human individuals. Study-wide findings and caveats: What naive subsets generally showed was a larger estimated richness than memory subsets showed. The low donor count limited represented genetic and exposure-history diversity.

Original analysis: Junction-only immunoSEQ data arrived without quality scores, meaning filtering differed. Measured with immunoSEQ multiplex PCR; TCRdb has only the in-frame clones, and not every one. That table gives V, J and clone size, and the DNA gave D and trimming. The profile shows roughly 1,100,000 clones, 75% of them singletons. The CDR3 extends over 13 amino acids. The V gene lost 5 bases and the J gene lost 3 bases, with 11 bases spanning the gap. Germline CDR1 reads MNHEY; CDR2 reads SMNVEV (reference sequence). This clonotype originated in a man aged 18 to 29 in good health. Sample: memory CD4+ T cells sorted from blood. Subset defined: CD45RA-negative fraction. The chain employs TRBV27 and TRBJ2-7; perhaps TRBD2 as D (5 bases). DNA for the CDR3: TGTGCCAGCAGTCCAGGACTGGGCTACGAGCAGTACTTC. It encodes CASSPGLGYEQYF.